A selection of T cell receptor beta chains follows, all from one sample in a study of blood T cell repertoires in COVID-19. Sequencing was performed with immunoSEQ multiplex PCR; in TCRdb, only in-frame clones are kept and a portion is missing. The profile shows fewer than 200,000 clones, 80% to 90% of them singletons. Sequencing was done on a sample of peripheral blood. The receptors stem from a woman between 50 and 59 years old with acute or convalescent COVID-19. Each CDR3 is given with its conserved first and last residue. D genes are given only for firm matches. Clone size is shown for a subset of rows, as once, few, many or a class of expanded clone.

size: NA
V: TRBV11-2
J: TRBJ1-1
length: 14
D: TRBD1
CDR3: CASIGTARRSEAFF

size: NA
V: TRBV6-5
J: TRBJ1-6
length: 13
D: NA
CDR3: CASSYNTNSPLHF

size: NA
V: TRBV18
J: TRBJ1-1
length: 14
D: NA
CDR3: CASSPGGRNTEAFF

size: NA
V: TRBV7-2
J: TRBJ1-6
length: 13
D: NA
CDR3: CASSLDRGSPLHF

size: NA
V: TRBV2
J: TRBJ2-7
length: 14
D: NA
CDR3: CASSGMEGPYEQYF

size: NA
V: TRBV27
J: TRBJ2-5
length: 14
D: NA
CDR3: CASSLSSQGETQYF

size: NA
V: TRBV30
J: TRBJ1-2
length: 11
D: NA
CDR3: CAWSVDYGYTF

size: once
V: TRBV18
J: TRBJ2-2
length: 15
D: NA
CDR3: CASSPRGESTGELFF

size: once
V: TRBV7-2
J: TRBJ2-2
length: 14
D: NA
CDR3: CASNRRGGTGELFF

size: NA
V: TRBV19
J: TRBJ1-5
length: 16
D: NA
CDR3: CASSNWVGPSNQPQHF

size: few
V: TRBV18
J: TRBJ1-6
length: 17
D: TRBD1
CDR3: CASSPQGLTGVGSPLHF

size: NA
V: TRBV25-1
J: TRBJ2-7
length: 12
D: NA
CDR3: CASRPGGLEQYF

size: NA
V: TRBV15
J: TRBJ2-3
length: 14
D: NA
CDR3: CATSRLGWTDTQYF

size: NA
V: TRBV11-2
J: TRBJ2-5
length: 16
D: TRBD2
CDR3: CASSPPGLAPQETQYF

size: NA
V: TRBV10-2
J: TRBJ1-4
length: 13
D: NA
CDR3: CATTDRLNEKLFF

size: NA
V: TRBV30
J: TRBJ2-2
length: 16
D: NA
CDR3: CAWSSSITRNTGELFF

size: NA
V: TRBV30
J: TRBJ1-1
length: 15
D: TRBD1
CDR3: CAWTSWTGGDTEAFF

size: NA
V: TRBV5-1
J: TRBJ2-1
length: 16
D: TRBD2
CDR3: CASSLSGTTAYGEQFF

size: NA
V: TRBV12-3/TRBV12-4
J: TRBJ1-2
length: 13
D: NA
CDR3: CASSYQEGGGYTF

size: NA
V: TRBV7-2
J: TRBJ1-5
length: 14
D: TRBD1
CDR3: CASSSRQGPQPQHF

size: NA
V: TRBV18
J: TRBJ1-1
length: 15
D: NA
CDR3: CASSPARGTNTEAFF

size: NA
V: TRBV27
J: TRBJ1-2
length: 13
D: TRBD1
CDR3: CASSPQTGPGYTF

size: NA
V: TRBV29-1
J: TRBJ2-1
length: 14
D: TRBD2
CDR3: CSAERGASYNEQFF

size: few
V: TRBV11-3
J: TRBJ1-1
length: 15
D: TRBD1
CDR3: CASSLGTAQNTEAFF

size: once
V: TRBV6-2/TRBV6-3
J: TRBJ2-5
length: 13
D: TRBD1
CDR3: CASSGQGRETQYF

size: few
V: TRBV19
J: TRBJ1-2
length: 17
D: TRBD1
CDR3: CASSIDHGRGSGYGYTF

size: NA
V: TRBV25-1
J: TRBJ2-7
length: 15
D: TRBD1
CDR3: CASSDIEDRSYEQYF

size: NA
V: TRBV12-3/TRBV12-4
J: TRBJ1-1
length: 13
D: TRBD1
CDR3: CASRGQGGTEAFF

size: NA
V: TRBV4-3
J: TRBJ1-3
length: 13
D: NA
CDR3: CASSQVGGSTIYF